Listed below are T cell receptor beta chains from one sample, sequenced in a study of cytomegalovirus exposure and HLA in healthy donors. This table comes from immunoSEQ multiplex PCR, and its TCRdb copy is limited to in-frame clones, with some not included. The sample holds hundreds of thousands of clones, around nine tenths seen once. Sequencing was carried out using PBMCs. The receptors here all came from a man aged 18 to 35 in good health and CMV-seronegative. Both conserved end residues are part of each CDR3. Each record gives: CDR3 DNA, CDR3 protein, V gene, J gene, clone size, D gene. D genes are given only for firm matches. Size tells how often a clone was seen (once, few, many) or the class of an expanded clone, and some rows leave it out.

DNA: TGTGCCAGCAGCCCCGGGTCCCCTTCCTACGAGCAGTACTTC
CDR3: CASSPGSPSYEQYF
V: TRBV7-9
J: TRBJ2-7
size: once
D: -

DNA: TGTGCCAGCAGTGAAGCTGGACTAGCGGGGAAGTACTTC
CDR3: CASSEAGLAGKYF
V: TRBV6-1
J: TRBJ2-7
size: -
D: TRBD2

DNA: TGTGCCAGCAGCCCCGGGACAGGGGTGCACGAGCAGTACTTC
CDR3: CASSPGTGVHEQYF
V: TRBV7-2
J: TRBJ2-7
size: -
D: TRBD1

DNA: TGTGCCAGCAGCTTCGGCGGGGGAACAACTAATGAAAAACTGTTTTTT
CDR3: CASSFGGGTTNEKLFF
V: TRBV5-6
J: TRBJ1-4
size: -
D: -

DNA: TGTGCCAGCAGCCGGACAGGGCTCCATCAGCCCCAGCATTTT
CDR3: CASSRTGLHQPQHF
V: TRBV5-6
J: TRBJ1-5
size: -
D: TRBD1

DNA: TGTGCCAGCAGCCCCGGACTGAGTTGGGTGGGCACTGAAGCTTTCTTT
CDR3: CASSPGLSWVGTEAFF
V: TRBV7-2
J: TRBJ1-1
size: -
D: -

DNA: TGTGCCAGCAGCCAAGTCCGGGTAACTTACACCGGGGAGCTGTTTTTT
CDR3: CASSQVRVTYTGELFF
V: TRBV4-2
J: TRBJ2-2
size: -
D: -

DNA: TGTGCCAGCGGACAGATCTTTGAAAAACTGTTTTTT
CDR3: CASGQIFEKLFF
V: TRBV6-1
J: TRBJ1-4
size: -
D: -

DNA: TGTGCCAGCAGCCTCACAGGGGGCGAGGGCTACACCTTC
CDR3: CASSLTGGEGYTF
V: TRBV9
J: TRBJ1-2
size: -
D: TRBD1

DNA: TGTGCCAGCAGCTTAGGTCAGGGAGGGATGAACACTGAAGCTTTCTTT
CDR3: CASSLGQGGMNTEAFF
V: TRBV5-4
J: TRBJ1-1
size: -
D: -

DNA: TGTGCCAGCAGGTTGTTTGGGGGGATGGCTTTCTTT
CDR3: CASRLFGGMAFF
V: TRBV27
J: TRBJ1-1
size: -
D: -

DNA: TGTGCCACCGCAGCGCAGAGACGCTACGAGCAGTACTTC
CDR3: CATAAQRRYEQYF
V: TRBV2
J: TRBJ2-7
size: few
D: -

DNA: TGTGCCAGCAGCTTTTCGGGTCTCGAGCAGTACTTC
CDR3: CASSFSGLEQYF
V: TRBV7-2
J: TRBJ2-7
size: -
D: -

DNA: TGTGCCAGCTCACAAGGACAGGATTATGGCTACACCTTC
CDR3: CASSQGQDYGYTF
V: TRBV18
J: TRBJ1-2
size: -
D: TRBD1

DNA: TGTGCCAGCAGCTTACAGGGAGTTAATGAAAAACTGTTTTTT
CDR3: CASSLQGVNEKLFF
V: TRBV5-6
J: TRBJ1-4
size: -
D: -

DNA: TGTGCCAGCAACGGAGACCAGGGGGCACGGGAAAAACTGTTTTTT
CDR3: CASNGDQGAREKLFF
V: TRBV6-6
J: TRBJ1-4
size: -
D: TRBD1

DNA: TGTGCCATCAGTCGGGACAGGGGCACAGATACGCAGTATTTT
CDR3: CAISRDRGTDTQYF
V: TRBV10-3
J: TRBJ2-3
size: -
D: TRBD1

DNA: TGTGCCAGCAATAGGGGACTAGCGGTTTGGAGCTCCTACAATGAGCAGTTCTTC
CDR3: CASNRGLAVWSSYNEQFF
V: TRBV28
J: TRBJ2-1
size: -
D: TRBD2

DNA: TGTGCCAGCAGACAATCGACTAGCAGAAAAGAGACCCAGTACTTC
CDR3: CASRQSTSRKETQYF
V: TRBV7-3
J: TRBJ2-5
size: -
D: TRBD2

DNA: TGTGCCTGGAGACTAGCGGGAGCAGATACGCAGTATTTT
CDR3: CAWRLAGADTQYF
V: TRBV30
J: TRBJ2-3
size: once
D: TRBD2

DNA: TGTCTCAGCAGAACAGGGAGGGTCGGTGAGCAGTTCTTC
CDR3: CLSRTGRVGEQFF
V: TRBV7-9
J: TRBJ2-1
size: -
D: -

DNA: TGTGCCACCATGACTAGCGGGATAGATACGCAGTATTTT
CDR3: CATMTSGIDTQYF
V: TRBV6-1
J: TRBJ2-3
size: -
D: TRBD2

DNA: TGTGCCAGCAGCTTGAAGGGGGCCCGCTACAATGAGCAGTTCTTC
CDR3: CASSLKGARYNEQFF
V: TRBV5-4
J: TRBJ2-1
size: -
D: TRBD1

DNA: TGCGCCAGCAGCCAAGATCTATACAGGCACACTGAAGCTTTCTTT
CDR3: CASSQDLYRHTEAFF
V: TRBV4-3
J: TRBJ1-1
size: -
D: -

DNA: TGCGCCAGCAGGGTCAGTCAGCCCCAGCATTTT
CDR3: CASRVSQPQHF
V: TRBV23-1
J: TRBJ1-5
size: -
D: -

DNA: TGTGCCAGCAGCCGGGGCAGGGGGCCCAACTATGGCTACACCTTC
CDR3: CASSRGRGPNYGYTF
V: TRBV5-6
J: TRBJ1-2
size: -
D: TRBD1

DNA: TGTGCTAGTGGCCGGACAGGGAACAATCAGCCCCAGCATTTT
CDR3: CASGRTGNNQPQHF
V: TRBV12-5
J: TRBJ1-5
size: -
D: TRBD1

DNA: TGTGCCAGCAGTCCGTCGACAGGGGGCTGGGGCGAGCAGTACTTC
CDR3: CASSPSTGGWGEQYF
V: TRBV6-5
J: TRBJ2-7
size: -
D: TRBD1

DNA: TGTGCCAGCAGCCTATCTCGGGGTGGAGCGGATGGCTACACCTTC
CDR3: CASSLSRGGADGYTF
V: TRBV27
J: TRBJ1-2
size: few
D: -

DNA: TGTGCCAGCAGCCCCCCGGTTGCCTACGAGCAGTACTTC
CDR3: CASSPPVAYEQYF
V: TRBV7-9
J: TRBJ2-7
size: -
D: -

DNA: TGTGCCACCAGCAGAGGGACTAGCGGGGGCTACGAGCAGTACTTC
CDR3: CATSRGTSGGYEQYF
V: TRBV15
J: TRBJ2-7
size: -
D: TRBD2

DNA: TGTGCCTGGACGTGGAGACAGCGACCAAACTATGGCTACACCTTC
CDR3: CAWTWRQRPNYGYTF
V: TRBV30
J: TRBJ1-2
size: once
D: -

DNA: TGCAGCTTTGATACAGGGGGAATGAGGACAGATACGCAGTATTTT
CDR3: CSFDTGGMRTDTQYF
V: TRBV29-1
J: TRBJ2-3
size: -
D: TRBD1

DNA: TGTGCCAGCACAGTTACAGCGGGGGGGCGAGATACGCAGTATTTT
CDR3: CASTVTAGGRDTQYF
V: TRBV6-1
J: TRBJ2-3
size: -
D: TRBD2

DNA: TGTGCCAGCAGGGGGACAGCTAACACCGGGGAGCTGTTTTTT
CDR3: CASRGTANTGELFF
V: TRBV27
J: TRBJ2-2
size: -
D: TRBD1

DNA: TGTGCCAGCGGAAAGGGAGCAGATTTAGATACGCAGTATTTT
CDR3: CASGKGADLDTQYF
V: TRBV2
J: TRBJ2-3
size: -
D: -

DNA: TGTGCCAGCAGCCAAGGGGGACAGGGGGGTTACGAGCAGTACTTC
CDR3: CASSQGGQGGYEQYF
V: TRBV4-2
J: TRBJ2-7
size: -
D: TRBD1

DNA: TGTGCCAGTAAAGCCCCGGGAACAGATACGCAGTATTTT
CDR3: CASKAPGTDTQYF
V: TRBV19
J: TRBJ2-3
size: -
D: -

DNA: TGTGCCAGAGGGACAGGGGGAGAAGCTTTCTTT
CDR3: CARGTGGEAFF
V: TRBV2
J: TRBJ1-1
size: -
D: TRBD1

DNA: TGTGCCAGCAGCCAACGGGGGGGCCGAGGTTCCTACAATGAGCAGTTCTTC
CDR3: CASSQRGGRGSYNEQFF
V: TRBV27
J: TRBJ2-1
size: once
D: TRBD2

DNA: TGTGCCAGCAGTTTAGTACAGGAGTACAATGAGCAGTTCTTC
CDR3: CASSLVQEYNEQFF
V: TRBV28
J: TRBJ2-1
size: -
D: -

DNA: TGCAGCGTTGAAGTTGGACAGGGACGATCAAGTGAAGCTTTCTTT
CDR3: CSVEVGQGRSSEAFF
V: TRBV29-1
J: TRBJ1-1
size: few
D: TRBD1

DNA: TGTGCTAGTGGTTTGTGGGCAGGGGCTCCTCTTGAACTGTTTTTT
CDR3: CASGLWAGAPLELFF
V: TRBV12-5
J: TRBJ1-4
size: -
D: -

DNA: TGTGCCACCAGCAAGACACAGAGCAATCAGCCCCAGCATTTT
CDR3: CATSKTQSNQPQHF
V: TRBV15
J: TRBJ1-5
size: -
D: -

DNA: TGCGCCAGCAGCTGGACAGGGCTTAGCAATCAGCCCCAGCATTTT
CDR3: CASSWTGLSNQPQHF
V: TRBV5-1
J: TRBJ1-5
size: -
D: TRBD1

DNA: TGTGCCAGCAGCGCCCAGGGACAGGGGAGTGAAGCTTTCTTT
CDR3: CASSAQGQGSEAFF
V: TRBV7-2
J: TRBJ1-1
size: -
D: TRBD1

DNA: TGTGCCAGCAGTGGGGCAGACCAAGAGACCCAGTACTTC
CDR3: CASSGADQETQYF
V: TRBV25-1
J: TRBJ2-5
size: -
D: -

DNA: TGCGCCAGCAGCCAAATATCAGGGCTGACTAGCGGGAAATTGCGCGAGCAGTTCTTC
CDR3: CASSQISGLTSGKLREQFF
V: TRBV4-3
J: TRBJ2-1
size: -
D: TRBD2

DNA: TGTGCCACCACTAGCGGCCAATACGAGCAGTACTTC
CDR3: CATTSGQYEQYF
V: TRBV19
J: TRBJ2-7
size: -
D: TRBD2

DNA: TGTGCCAGCAGCTTCGGGGGTCCCTACAATGAGCAGTTCTTC
CDR3: CASSFGGPYNEQFF
V: TRBV7-6
J: TRBJ2-1
size: -
D: -

DNA: TGCAGCGTTGTCTCTCCGACAGTTAGCACAGATACGCAGTATTTT
CDR3: CSVVSPTVSTDTQYF
V: TRBV29-1
J: TRBJ2-3
size: -
D: -

DNA: TGTGCCAGCAGCCGGGGACAGCCGAACACTGAAGCTTTCTTT
CDR3: CASSRGQPNTEAFF
V: TRBV14
J: TRBJ1-1
size: -
D: TRBD1

DNA: TGCGCCAGCAGTGAGTCGGTGGCAGGCGTTTGGCCCCAGCATTTT
CDR3: CASSESVAGVWPQHF
V: TRBV10-1
J: TRBJ1-5
size: -
D: -

DNA: TGTGCCAGCAGCGACCGGGAGAGCTACGAGCAGTACTTC
CDR3: CASSDRESYEQYF
V: TRBV12-1
J: TRBJ2-7
size: -
D: -

DNA: TGCGCCAGCAGCTTGGGACGGGGGACCGGGGAGCTGTTTTTT
CDR3: CASSLGRGTGELFF
V: TRBV5-1
J: TRBJ2-2
size: -
D: -

DNA: TGTGCCAGCAGCCTTGGGACAGGGGAGACTGAAGCTTTCTTT
CDR3: CASSLGTGETEAFF
V: TRBV7-9
J: TRBJ1-1
size: -
D: TRBD1

DNA: TGTGCCATCAGAACCAACAGGGAGGAAGCTTTCTTT
CDR3: CAIRTNREEAFF
V: TRBV10-3
J: TRBJ1-1
size: few
D: -

DNA: TGTGCCAGCAGCCCGACAGGGGGAAATCGGGCAAACACCATATATTTT
CDR3: CASSPTGGNRANTIYF
V: TRBV7-6
J: TRBJ1-3
size: -
D: TRBD1

DNA: TGTGCCAGCAGCGTCGGGGGGTATAGCAATCAGCCCCAGCATTTT
CDR3: CASSVGGYSNQPQHF
V: TRBV28
J: TRBJ1-5
size: -
D: -